This TCR beta chain was found in a study of T cell changes during pregnancy in multiple sclerosis. Germline values: CDR1 MNHNS, CDR2 SASEGT. The CDR3 is 13 amino acids. The V gene end was trimmed by 5 bases and the J gene end by 6 bases; junction bases not matched to a gene: 4. A single count supports this clone. The table came from immunoSEQ multiplex PCR; TCRdb's copy has only in-frame clones and leaves some out. The table records about 80,000 clones, roughly 94% of them present only once. This specimen was peripheral blood, taken before pregnancy. V and J are TRBV6-1 and TRBJ2-7, with 10 bases identical to TRBD1. The clonotype originates from a female donor with multiple sclerosis, enrolled in a pregnancy study. The chain's CDR3 is CASSSGTGAEQYF. CDR3 coding DNA: TGTGCCAGCAGTTCCGGGACAGGGGCCGAGCAGTACTTC.